Listed here are 26 T cell receptor beta chains from one sample, sequenced in a study of T cell responses to AZD1222 COVID-19 vaccine listed by TCRdb under 2021. The sample's time point label, in plain terms: baseline before first vaccination. Libraries came from the immunoSEQ multiplex PCR assay. TCRdb carries this immuneACCESS record with in-frame sequences only. Its versions omit some clonotypes, under half of them owing to an unresolved V gene in the studies checked, with the rest unexplained. The sample records 100,000 or so clones, roughly nine tenths of which are singletons. The top ten clones comprise around 2% of the sample. This material consisted of peripheral blood, taken on day 0 of AZD1222 vaccination. Every receptor here comes from an adult in good health.

This rearrangement joins TRBV15 to TRBJ2-7; 8 positions agree with TRBD2. Germline-derived CDR1 and CDR2 are LNHNV and YYDKDF (reference sequence). J was trimmed by 3 bases and V by 1 base; bases with no gene match: 5. This CDR3 is built from 15 residues. CDR3 loop: CATSRVASGLYEQYF. The CDR3 DNA reads as TGTGCCACCAGCAGAGTGGCTAGCGGGCTCTACGAGCAGTACTTC.

V is TRBV7-6 and J is TRBJ1-1; D remains ambiguous. The V end was cut by 6 bases, the J end by 3 bases, with 11 bases between. The CDR3 length is 13 residues. The germline CDR1 and CDR2 sequences are SGHVS and FNYEAQ. The CDR3: CASSLETYTEAFF. The CDR3 bases are TGTGCCAGCAGTTTGGAAACATACACTGAAGCTTTCTTT.

V and J are TRBV6-5 and TRBJ1-1, with 7 bases that match TRBD1. Germline CDR1 reads MNHEY; CDR2 reads SVGAGI. J lost 5 bases, V lost 8 bases, and 11 bases had no gene match. CDR3 length equals 14 residues. In nucleotides, the CDR3 is TGTGCCAGCCCCAAGGGGGCAGGGGTTACTGAAGCTTTCTTT. This translates into CASPKGAGVTEAFF.

The gene calls are TRBV19 and TRBJ1-1; a possible D gene is TRBD1 (6 bases). Per germline, CDR1 LNHDA and CDR2 SQIVND (reference sequence). The CDR3 has 15 amino acids. Trimming took off 2 bases at V and 0 bases at J, with 10 bases between the two ends. The CDR3 region has the DNA TGTGCCAGTAGTATAAACACAGGGCTGAACACTGAAGCTTTCTTT. It is translated as CASSINTGLNTEAFF.

The chain couples TRBV4-2 to TRBJ2-5; D is unclear. V was pared by 1 base and J by 5 bases, with 14 bases between. The CDR3 spans 15 residues. Germline CDR1 LGHNA, CDR2 YNFKEQ. Written as DNA, the CDR3 is TGTGCCAGCAGCCAAGGTCCCACGGCGACGGAGACCCAGTACTTC. Protein: CASSQGPTATETQYF.

The chain uses TRBV5-1 and TRBJ2-6, with a tentative D call TRBD2 (5 bases). Germline V gene data show CDR1 as SGHRS and CDR2 as YFSETQ. This CDR3 spans 16 amino acids. Trimming removed 4 bases from V and 0 bases from J, with 11 bases in between. For the CDR3, the DNA is TGCGCCAGCAGCAGGACCGGGGTCTCTGGGGCCAACGTCCTGACTTTC. Its translation is CASSRTGVSGANVLTF.

The chain joins TRBV2 to TRBJ1-2; D is unclear. CDR1 and CDR2 (germline): SNHLY, FYNNEI. V was cut by 0 bases and J by 2 bases, with 10 bases left in between. This CDR3 is 15 amino acids long. CDR3 residues: CASSEALSENYGYTF. DNA for the CDR3: TGTGCCAGCAGTGAAGCGCTTTCAGAGAACTATGGCTACACCTTC.

V gene TRBV6-6 combines with J gene TRBJ2-1; D is ambiguous. The CDR3 covers 16 residues. V was pared by 3 bases and J by 2 bases, with 14 bases between. Germline V gene data show CDR1 as MNHNY and CDR2 as SVGAGI (reference sequence). DNA of the CDR3: TGTGCCAGCAGTTATCAGGTCATGGGAACCTACAATGAGCAGTTCTTC. This translates into CASSYQVMGTYNEQFF.

The chain joins TRBV18 to TRBJ1-1; unclear D gene. This CDR3 comprises 12 residues. Germline values: CDR1 KGHSH, CDR2 LQKENI. The V end was cut by 5 bases, the J end by 5 bases, with 9 bases between. CDR3 protein: CASSNMGTEAFF. CDR3 nucleotides: TGTGCCAGCTCAAATATGGGTACTGAAGCTTTCTTT.

The chain couples TRBV5-1 to TRBJ2-7; D is unclear. Trimming removed 4 bases at V and 3 bases at J, with 8 bases between. The CDR3 has 12 amino acids. The V gene's germline CDR1 is SGHRS and CDR2 YFSETQ. The CDR3 region is CASSLPGYEQYF. CDR3 coding DNA: TGCGCCAGCAGCCTCCCGGGCTACGAGCAGTACTTC.

The J gene is TRBJ1-5, the V gene TRBV24-1; D not certain. Trimming stripped 2 bases from V and 9 bases from J, with 13 bases between. This CDR3 is 14 amino acids long. Germline lookup yields CDR1 KGHDR and CDR2 SFDVKD. The CDR3 coding sequence is TGTGCCACCAGTGATTCCGGCGGACTGAGGCCCCAGCATTTT. Protein product: CATSDSGGLRPQHF.

The CDR3 region has the DNA TGTGCCTGGAGTCCCACAGGGTTGAATCAGCCCCAGCATTTT. It yields the protein CAWSPTGLNQPQHF. This chain connects TRBV30 to TRBJ1-5; the D gene is possibly TRBD1 (6 bases). Between the trimmed V and J ends, which lost 2 bases and 4 bases, there was a span of 12 bases. Germline loops: CDR1 GTSNPN, CDR2 SVGIG (reference sequence). The CDR3 is 14 residues long. Filled out from reference TRBV30 and TRBJ1-5, the complete variable domain reads SQTIHQWPATLVQPVGSPLSLECTVEGTSNPNLYWYRQAAGRGLQLLFYSVGIGQISSEVPQNLSASRPQDRQFILSSKKLLLSDSGFYLCAWSPTGLNQPQHFGDGTRLSIL.

The V call is TRBV6-6, the J call TRBJ2-6; D ambiguous. The CDR3 length is 20 residues. V dropped 5 bases and J dropped 0 bases, with 23 bases sitting between them. Germline values: CDR1 MNHNY, CDR2 SVGAGI (reference sequence). CDR3 DNA sequence: TGTGCCAGCAGTCCACGGGCCCCAGTGGGATTCAGCTCTGGGGCCAACGTCCTGACTTTC. It codes for CASSPRAPVGFSSGANVLTF.

The chain couples TRBV14 to TRBJ2-3; no clear D gene. Germline V gene sequence: CDR1 SGHDN, CDR2 FVKESK. The CDR3 sequence is 11 residues long. V gave up 1 base and J gave up 4 bases, with 0 bases separating them. The CDR3 DNA reads TGTGCCAGCAGCCAAGCAGATACGCAGTATTTT. As protein: CASSQADTQYF.

The chain recombines TRBV29-1 with TRBJ2-6; D not resolved. The V end lost 3 bases, the J end lost 0 bases, and 12 bases lay between the germline ends. CDR3 size: 16 residues. Germline-derived CDR1 and CDR2 are SQVTM and ANQGSEA. CDR3 protein: CSVDPLGSSGANVLTF. DNA for the CDR3: TGCAGCGTTGATCCCCTGGGCTCCTCTGGGGCCAACGTCCTGACTTTC.

This clone appeared a few times. This chain links TRBV5-4 with TRBJ1-4, with D hard to call. From germline, CDR1 is SGHNT and CDR2 YYREEE (reference sequence). With 7 bases removed from V and 0 bases from J, the gap between germline ends came to 7 bases. This CDR3 is 13 amino acids long. CDR3 in amino acids: CASGEATNEKLFF. The CDR3 DNA sequence: TGTGCCAGCGGCGAAGCAACTAATGAAAAACTGTTTTTT.

The DNA of the CDR3 is TGTGCCAGCAGCCAAGGTTGGGCAGACGACGGCTACACCTTC. Translation gives CASSQGWADDGYTF. The V gene is TRBV3-1 (or the pseudogene TRBV3-2), the J gene TRBJ1-2, with D hard to call. Germline values: CDR1 LGHDT, CDR2 YNNKEL (reference sequence). Trimming pared 1 base from V and 8 bases from J, leaving 14 bases between. CDR3 length: 14 residues.

V and J are TRBV9 and TRBJ2-1; possibly TRBD2 for D (6 bases). Germline CDR1 is SGDLS and CDR2 is YYNGEE. V was shortened by 4 bases and J by 4 bases, with 15 bases between the two germline ends. CDR3 length: 15 residues. The CDR3: CASSPGTGGYNEQFF. CDR3 sequence (DNA): TGTGCCAGCAGCCCCGGGACTGGGGGATACAATGAGCAGTTCTTC.

The V and J genes are TRBV15 and TRBJ1-2; tentatively, D is TRBD1 (5 bases). V was clipped by 3 bases and J by 3 bases, with 14 bases between them. This CDR3 is 15 amino acids long. Germline-derived CDR1 and CDR2 are LNHNV and YYDKDF (reference sequence). Here the CDR3 DNA reads TGTGCCACCAGCAGGACAGCAAGCCCAGACTATGGCTACACCTTC. Translation: CATSRTASPDYGYTF.

This sequence joins TRBV19 and TRBJ1-5; D is ambiguous. The CDR3 length is 14 residues. Germline-derived CDR1 and CDR2 are LNHDA and SQIVND (reference sequence). V lost 3 bases and J lost 4, with 10 bases in between. The CDR3 region has the DNA TGTGCCAGTAGTATCCCTTGGGCGAATCAGCCCCAGCATTTT. Residues: CASSIPWANQPQHF.

J is TRBJ1-1 and V is TRBV5-1; unclear D gene. Between the trimmed V and J ends, which lost 1 base and 3 bases, there was a span of 10 bases. Germline V gene data show CDR1 as SGHRS and CDR2 as YFSETQ. The CDR3 covers 14 residues. The DNA for the CDR3 is TGCGCCAGCAGCTTGCACGGGGTCGACACTGAAGCTTTCTTT. Amino acids: CASSLHGVDTEAFF. Supplemented by reference TRBV5-1 and TRBJ1-1, the full variable domain reads KAGVTQTPRYLIKTRGQQVTLSCSPISGHRSVSWYQQTPGQGLQFLFEYFSETQRNKGNFPGRFSGRQFSNSRSEMNVSTLELGDSALYLCASSLHGVDTEAFFGQGTRLTVV.

This sequence joins TRBV10-3 and TRBJ2-5; the D call may be TRBD1 or TRBD2 (5 bases each). The CDR3 contains 13 residues. Germline CDR1 and CDR2: ENHRY and SYGVKD. Trimming pared 4 bases from V and 4 bases from J, leaving 10 bases between. CDR3 amino acids: CAISVGVGETQYF. The CDR3 region has the DNA TGTGCCATCAGTGTGGGGGTAGGAGAGACCCAGTACTTC.

The CDR3 DNA is TGTGCCAGCTCACCATTCGAGACTAGCGGGAACTCCTACGAGCAGTACTTC. Residues: CASSPFETSGNSYEQYF. The chain employs TRBV18 and TRBJ2-7, with 11 bases matching TRBD2. The germline V gene encodes CDR1 KGHSH and CDR2 LQKENI. The junction had 6 bases not matched to a gene; V was cut back by 2 bases and J by 0 bases. CDR3 length: 17 residues.

V usage is TRBV7-3 and J usage is TRBJ1-6; 11 positions agree with TRBD1. V shed 5 bases and J 10 bases; nucleotides not matched to a gene: 7. The length of the CDR3 is 15 residues. Germline-derived CDR1 and CDR2 are SGHTA and FQGTGA. The CDR3 sequence is CASSQEGQGGSPLHF. In DNA, the CDR3 is TGTGCCAGCAGCCAAGAGGGACAGGGGGGCTCACCCCTCCACTTT.

This clone has only one observation. The chain is built from TRBV9 and TRBJ2-1; a weak D match, TRBD2 (6 bases). The V end lost 2 bases, the J end lost 5 bases, and 8 bases lay between the germline ends. CDR3 length: 13 residues. Looked up from germline, CDR1 is SGDLS and CDR2 is YYNGEE. CDR3: CASSVGLNNEQFF. CDR3 DNA: TGTGCCAGCAGCGTGGGACTTAACAATGAGCAGTTCTTC.

This clone was seen just once. This rearrangement joins TRBV19 to TRBJ2-5; D is possibly TRBD2 (5 bases). Trimming shortened V by 6 bases and J by 5 bases, and 13 bases separated the two germline ends. This CDR3 is 13 amino acids long. CDR1 and CDR2 (germline): LNHDA, SQIVND (reference sequence). CDR3 DNA: TGTGCCAGTAGCATTCCGACGGGGGAGACCCAGTACTTC. Translating it yields CASSIPTGETQYF.